This T cell receptor beta chain was sequenced in a study of cytomegalovirus exposure and HLA in healthy donors. CDR3 size: 15 residues. V shed 2 bases, J shed 5 bases, and the junction held 5 bases outside the gene matches. Germline V gene data show CDR1 as SGHRS and CDR2 as YFSETQ. PCR employed 60 Vbeta and 13 Jbeta primers. The repertoire was sequenced with immunoSEQ multiplex PCR; TCRdb's copy has only in-frame clones and lacks some. The sample has 150,000 to 200,000 clones; about 81% are singletons. This clonotype was sampled from a woman under 30 in good health and CMV-seropositive. The rearrangement uses TRBV5-1 and TRBJ2-1; TRBD2 aligns across 9 bases. The sequenced sample consisted of PBMCs. CDR3 sequence: CASSLMTSGNNEQFF. CDR3 DNA sequence: TGCGCCAGCAGCTTAATGACTAGCGGTAACAATGAGCAGTTCTTC.